A single count supports the clone carrying this T cell receptor beta chain. The junction shows a germline mismatch at one end, possibly a read error. Sample-barcoded 5' priming and a J-beta primer mix drove a second PCR of roughly 6 to 12 cycles. TCRdb ran MiXCR on the 5' RACE reads and lists one entry per CDR3 protein. The sample contains 1,100,000 or so distinct CDR3 sequences, 40% to 50% of which appear only once. About 10 milliliters of peripheral blood were drawn from each donor into EDTA-treated tubes. The study isolated at least 6.5 million PBMCs from each sample. This sample was included in a study of blood T cells in healthy people across ages. The CDR3 extends over 15 amino acids. Germline loops: CDR1 MNHEY, CDR2 SVGAGI.

This clonotype was obtained from a woman aged 55-75 years in good health. The rearrangement uses TRBV6-5 and TRBJ2-7, with D tentatively TRBD1 (5 bases). Sequencing was done on a sample of blood. DNA for the CDR3: TGTACCAGCAGTTACTCAGTCGCAGGGACCTACGAGCAGTACTTC. Amino acid sequence: CTSSYSVAGTYEQYF.